These 26 T cell receptor beta chains were all obtained from the same sample, sequenced in a study of cytomegalovirus exposure and HLA in healthy donors. The PCR made use of 60 Vbeta and 13 Jbeta primers. Produced via immunoSEQ multiplex PCR; TCRdb's table is partial and in-frame only. The sample has about 140,000 clones, over 65% seen once. The sample consisted of PBMCs. Receptors originate from a woman aged 30 to 39 in good health and CMV-seronegative.

The V call is TRBV6-1, the J call TRBJ2-3, with 8 positions matching TRBD2. This CDR3 comprises 14 residues. Germline values: CDR1 MNHNS, CDR2 SASEGT. J gave up 5 bases and V 4 bases, and 5 bases lay outside the gene matches. The CDR3 sequence: CASSVSGGGDTQYF. The CDR3 DNA reads as TGTGCCAGCAGTGTTTCGGGGGGGGGAGATACGCAGTATTTT.

The chain has TRBV5-5 and TRBJ1-2, with D possibly TRBD1 on 6 matching bases. V was trimmed by 0 bases and J by 2 bases, leaving 8 bases between them. CDR3 length equals 14 residues. Germline values: CDR1 SGHKS, CDR2 YYEKEE (reference sequence). In DNA form, the CDR3 reads TGTGCCAGCAGCTTGGGACAGGAGAACTATGGCTACACCTTC. This gives the protein CASSLGQENYGYTF.

The CDR3, as DNA: TGTGCCAGCGTTAGGGGCCGAACGGGAGACACCATATATTTT. This codes for CASVRGRTGDTIYF. The rearrangement uses TRBV28 and TRBJ1-3; tentatively, D is TRBD1 (5 bases). Trimming shortened V by 8 bases and J by 8 bases, and 19 bases separated the two germline ends. The germline CDR1 and CDR2 sequences are MDHEN and SYDVKM. CDR3 length: 14 residues.

This clone has only one observation. The chain has TRBV18 and TRBJ2-2; 9 bases fit TRBD2. The CDR3 is made up of 16 amino acids. V shed 3 bases, J shed 4 bases, and the junction held 6 bases outside the gene matches. Germline assignment: CDR1 KGHSH and CDR2 LQKENI. CDR3 sequence reads: CASSPNEAGGTGELFF. The CDR3 bases are TGTGCCAGCTCACCCAATGAAGCGGGGGGCACCGGGGAGCTGTTTTTT.

The rearrangement uses TRBV11-1 and TRBJ1-2; 7 nucleotides align to TRBD1. Per the germline V gene, CDR1 is SGHAT and CDR2 is FQDESV (reference sequence). Trimming cost V 5 bases and J 0 bases; bases outside gene matches: 3. CDR3 length: 14 amino acids. Written as DNA, the CDR3 is TGTGCCAGCAGCCCGGGACAGTCTAACTATGGCTACACCTTC. Amino acid sequence: CASSPGQSNYGYTF.

Only a few counts were recorded for this clone. This chain links TRBV7-8 with TRBJ2-3; 8 bases line up with TRBD2. Trimming cost V 2 bases and J 4 bases; bases outside gene matches: 14. The length of the CDR3 is 18 residues. Germline V gene sequence: CDR1 SGHVS, CDR2 FQNEAQ. CDR3 protein: CASSLTASGYVWADTQYF. CDR3 sequence (DNA): TGTGCCAGCAGCTTAACGGCTAGCGGGTACGTCTGGGCAGATACGCAGTATTTT.

The chain has TRBV6-1 and TRBJ1-5; 9 bases fit TRBD1. After removal of 6 bases from V and 4 bases from J, the junction contained 7 bases not matched to a gene. The CDR3 covers 15 residues. Germline V gene data show CDR1 as MNHNS and CDR2 as SASEGT. The CDR3 loop reads CASSSGQGRNQPQHF. In nucleotides, the CDR3 is TGTGCCAGCAGCTCCGGACAGGGGAGAAATCAGCCCCAGCATTTT.

The chain recombines TRBV2 with TRBJ1-1, with D perhaps TRBD1 (5 bases). From germline, CDR1 is SNHLY and CDR2 FYNNEI. This CDR3 is built from 14 residues. Between the trimmed V and J ends, which lost 2 bases and 6 bases, there was a span of 13 bases. CDR3 sequence (DNA): TGTGCCAGCAGTGAAACGGTGGCAGGGTCTGAAGCTTTCTTT. Its protein product is CASSETVAGSEAFF. The full variable domain, with the rest looked up from reference TRBV2 and TRBJ1-1, is EPEVTQTPSHQVTQMGQEVILRCVPISNHLYFYWYRQILGQKVEFLVSFYNNEISEKSEIFDDQFSVERPDGSNFTLKIRSTKLEDSAMYFCASSETVAGSEAFFGQGTRLTVV.

The rearrangement links TRBV4-1 to TRBJ1-2; TRBD1 aligns across 10 bases. V was clipped by 0 bases and J by 8 bases; unmatched bases: 9. CDR3 length: 16 residues. Germline V gene lookup returns CDR1 MGHRA and CDR2 YSYEKL. The CDR3 nucleotides are TGCGCCAGCAGCCAAGAAGGGGACAGGGGAGGCTACGGCTACACCTTC. This codes for CASSQEGDRGGYGYTF.

The chain has TRBV9 and TRBJ2-7, with 9 bases that match TRBD1. Per germline, CDR1 SGDLS and CDR2 YYNGEE. The V segment lost 0 bases and the J segment 1 base; nucleotides outside the gene matches: 2. The CDR3 totals 15 residues. CDR3 DNA: TGTGCCAGCAGCGTAGGGACAGGGGAATCCTACGAGCAGTACTTC. It codes for CASSVGTGESYEQYF.

The V gene is TRBV7-3, the J gene TRBJ2-3, with TRBD2 as a possible D gene (7 bases). The CDR3 has 15 residues. Per germline, CDR1 SGHTA and CDR2 FQGTGA. V was pared by 0 bases and J by 6 bases, with 13 bases between. The CDR3 DNA reads as TGTGCCAGCAGCTTAACGGGGGGGGCGGCGGATACGCAGTATTTT. Translating gives CASSLTGGAADTQYF.

V and J are TRBV9 and TRBJ1-2; D ambiguous. The CDR3 runs to 12 residues. The V and J ends lost 0 bases and 12 bases respectively, with 12 bases between them. The germline V gene has CDR1 SGDLS and CDR2 YYNGEE. CDR3 sequence (DNA): TGTGCCAGCAGCGTAGTATGCGGAGAGAACACCTTC. Translation gives CASSVVCGENTF.

V gene TRBV2 combines with J gene TRBJ1-5, with D hard to call. Germline assignment: CDR1 SNHLY and CDR2 FYNNEI. This CDR3 has 14 residues. V lost 1 base to trimming and J lost 2 bases, with 6 bases between them. The CDR3 coding sequence is TGTGCCAGCAGTGAAGGCGGAGGCAATCAGCCCCAGCATTTT. It codes for CASSEGGGNQPQHF.

The chain carries TRBV7-2 and TRBJ2-2; TRBD2 matches 7 bases. The germline CDR1 and CDR2 sequences are SGHTA and FQGNSA. V was clipped by 10 bases and J by 7 bases; unmatched bases: 18. This CDR3 is 16 amino acids long. CDR3 coding DNA: TGTGCCAACCGCCGCCTTGGCGGGGGAGAGTACGGGGAGCTGTTTTTT. The encoded protein is CANRRLGGGEYGELFF.

In the case of this clone: Additional DNA sequences in this sample encode the identical CDR3. V usage is TRBV5-4 and J usage is TRBJ2-5; a weak D match, TRBD2 (5 bases). Per germline, CDR1 SGHNT and CDR2 YYREEE (reference sequence). This CDR3 has 14 amino acids. V was cut by 1 base and J by 3 bases, with 10 bases left in between. The CDR3 nucleotides read TGTGCCAGCAGCTTGAGTCTAGCTGAAGAGACCCAGTACTTC. Its protein is CASSLSLAEETQYF. The full variable domain, in which reference TRBV5-4 and TRBJ2-5 provide the parts outside the CDR3, is ETGVTQSPTHLIKTRGQQVTLRCSSQSGHNTVSWYQQALGQGPQFIFQYYREEENGRGNFPPRFSGLQFPNYSSELNVNALELDDSALYLCASSLSLAEETQYFGPGTRLLVL.

The chain uses TRBV21-1 and TRBJ2-7; the table gives TRBD1 as D, unverified against the DNA. TRBV21-1 is a pseudogene segment. The CDR3 is made up of 17 amino acids. CDR3 loop: CASRKNPSQGRSYEQYV. CDR3 nucleotides: TGTGCCAGCAGAAAAAACCCCAGCCAGGGCAGGTCCTACGAGCAGTACGTC.

This clone was seen a few times. The chain combines TRBV19 with TRBJ2-7; perhaps TRBD1 as D (6 bases). The CDR3 spans 14 residues. The germline gives CDR1 LNHDA, CDR2 SQIVND (reference sequence). Trimming took off 7 bases at V and 2 bases at J, with 15 bases between the two ends. The CDR3 DNA sequence: TGTGCCAGTACATCGACAGGAGTCACCTACGAGCAGTACGTC. Translation: CASTSTGVTYEQYV.

The V call is TRBV30, the J call TRBJ1-2, with D maybe TRBD1 (5 bases). The CDR3 is 11 amino acids. The germline CDR1 and CDR2 sequences are GTSNPN and SVGIG (reference sequence). The V end was cut by 3 bases, the J end by 4 bases, with 6 bases between. CDR3 amino acids: CAWSGGYGYTF. CDR3 nucleotides: TGTGCCTGGAGCGGGGGCTATGGCTACACCTTC.

This chain links TRBV11-1 with TRBJ1-1; the D gene is possibly TRBD1 (6 bases). Looked up from germline, CDR1 is SGHAT and CDR2 is FQDESV (reference sequence). The CDR3 length is 14 residues. Trimming pared 7 bases from V and 3 bases from J, leaving 15 bases between. The DNA of the CDR3 is TGTGCCAGCACCCAAGGGGGGGCTTACACTGAAGCTTTCTTT. The encoded protein is CASTQGGAYTEAFF. The full variable domain, with the rest looked up from reference TRBV11-1 and TRBJ1-1, is EAEVAQSPRYKITEKSQAVAFWCDPISGHATLYWYRQILGQGPELLVQFQDESVVDDSQLPKDRFSAERLKGVDSTLKIQPAELGDSAMYLCASTQGGAYTEAFFGQGTRLTVV.

This clone has just a few counts. The chain has TRBV28 and TRBJ1-2; D not resolved. Trimming stripped 1 base from V and 4 bases from J, with 10 bases between. The germline gives CDR1 MDHEN, CDR2 SYDVKM. The CDR3 totals 14 residues. The CDR3, as DNA: TGTGCCAGCAGTTTATTCGGGGAGGGCTATGGCTACACCTTC. This sequence encodes CASSLFGEGYGYTF.

V usage is TRBV7-9 and J usage is TRBJ2-5, with 7 nucleotides matching TRBD1. The V and J ends lost 5 bases and 4 bases, in that order; junction bases with no gene match: 10. This CDR3 is built from 15 residues. Germline V gene lookup returns CDR1 SEHNR and CDR2 FQNEAQ (reference sequence). The CDR3: CASSRPTGMGETQYF. The DNA for the CDR3 is TGTGCCAGCAGCCGTCCGACAGGGATGGGAGAGACCCAGTACTTC.

J is TRBJ2-5 and V is TRBV30; 9 bases are a match to TRBD2. The J call is doubtful: the DNA matches TRBJ2-7 better. Germline V gives CDR1 GTSNPN, CDR2 SVGIG (reference sequence). This CDR3 contains 11 residues. CDR3 region: CGASGAYEQYF. CDR3 DNA sequence: TGTGGGGCTAGCGGGGCCTACGAGCAGTACTTC.

This chain connects TRBV2 to TRBJ1-2, with D perhaps matching TRBD1 (6 bases). V shed 9 bases and J shed 0 bases, with 14 bases lying between them. Per germline, CDR1 SNHLY and CDR2 FYNNEI. The CDR3 totals 14 residues. The CDR3 here is CASAPGQTNYGYTF. In nucleotides, the CDR3 is TGTGCCAGTGCCCCCGGACAGACTAACTATGGCTACACCTTC.

The rearrangement links TRBV11-2 to TRBJ2-1; TRBD1 matches 11 bases. CDR1 and CDR2 from the germline V gene are SGHAT and FQNNGV. Trimming removed 8 bases from V and 4 bases from J; junction bases left unmatched: 1. This CDR3 has 13 amino acids. The CDR3 is CASGQGAYNEQFF. The CDR3 coding sequence is TGTGCCAGCGGACAGGGGGCTTACAATGAGCAGTTCTTC.

The chain links TRBV5-5 to TRBJ1-2; 7 bases match TRBD1. Germline trimming cut 0 bases from V and 11 bases from J; bases unmatched to any gene: 10. This CDR3 comprises 14 residues. Germline CDR1 reads SGHKS; CDR2 reads YYEKEE (reference sequence). Written as DNA, the CDR3 is TGTGCCAGCAGCTTGGTGGCAGGGGGGAGAGGGTACACCTTC. Its translation is CASSLVAGGRGYTF.

The genes are TRBV2 and TRBJ2-7, with 7 bases lining up with TRBD2. V lost 3 bases and J lost 0; bases outside the gene matches: 8. The CDR3 sequence is 16 residues long. CDR1 is SNHLY, CDR2 FYNNEI, per germline. The CDR3 DNA is TGTGCCAGCAGTGAGCGCGGGAGCCAAAACTCCTACGAGCAGTACTTC. It translates to CASSERGSQNSYEQYF.